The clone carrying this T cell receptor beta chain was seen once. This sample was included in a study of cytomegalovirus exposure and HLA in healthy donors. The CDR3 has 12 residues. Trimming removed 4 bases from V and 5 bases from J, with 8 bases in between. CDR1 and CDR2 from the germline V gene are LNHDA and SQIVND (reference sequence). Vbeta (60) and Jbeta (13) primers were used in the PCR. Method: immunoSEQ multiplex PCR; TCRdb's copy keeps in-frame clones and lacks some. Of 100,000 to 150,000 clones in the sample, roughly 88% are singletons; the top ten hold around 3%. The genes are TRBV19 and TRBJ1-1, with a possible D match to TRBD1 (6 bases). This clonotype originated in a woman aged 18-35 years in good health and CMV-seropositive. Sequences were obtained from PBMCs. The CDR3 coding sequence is TGTGCCAGTAGTAAGGGGGTAACTGAAGCTTTCTTT. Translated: CASSKGVTEAFF. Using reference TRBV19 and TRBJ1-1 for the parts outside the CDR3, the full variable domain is DGGITQSPKYLFRKEGQNVTLSCEQNLNHDAMYWYRQDPGQGLRLIYYSQIVNDFQKGDIAEGYSVSREKKESFPLTVTSAQKNPTAFYLCASSKGVTEAFFGQGTRLTVV.